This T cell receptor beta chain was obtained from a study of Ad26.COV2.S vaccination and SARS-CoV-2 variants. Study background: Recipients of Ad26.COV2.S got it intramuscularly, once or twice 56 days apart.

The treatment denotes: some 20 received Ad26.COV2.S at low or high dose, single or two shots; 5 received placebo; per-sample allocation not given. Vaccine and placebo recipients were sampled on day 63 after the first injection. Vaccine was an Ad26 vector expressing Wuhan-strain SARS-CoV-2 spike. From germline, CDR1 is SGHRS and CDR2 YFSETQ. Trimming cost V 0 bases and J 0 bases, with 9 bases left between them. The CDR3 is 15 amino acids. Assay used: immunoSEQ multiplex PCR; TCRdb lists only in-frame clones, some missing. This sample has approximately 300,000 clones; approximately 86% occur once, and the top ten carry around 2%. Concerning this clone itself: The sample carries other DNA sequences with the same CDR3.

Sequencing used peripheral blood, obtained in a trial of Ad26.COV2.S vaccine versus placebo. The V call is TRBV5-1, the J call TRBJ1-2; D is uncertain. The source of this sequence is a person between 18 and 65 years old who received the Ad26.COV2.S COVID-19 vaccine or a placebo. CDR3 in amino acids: CASSLDRGTNYGYTF. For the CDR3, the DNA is TGCGCCAGCAGCTTGGACCGGGGAACTAACTATGGCTACACCTTC. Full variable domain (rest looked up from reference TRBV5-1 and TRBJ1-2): KAGVTQTPRYLIKTRGQQVTLSCSPISGHRSVSWYQQTPGQGLQFLFEYFSETQRNKGNFPGRFSGRQFSNSRSEMNVSTLELGDSALYLCASSLDRGTNYGYTFGSGTRLTVV.